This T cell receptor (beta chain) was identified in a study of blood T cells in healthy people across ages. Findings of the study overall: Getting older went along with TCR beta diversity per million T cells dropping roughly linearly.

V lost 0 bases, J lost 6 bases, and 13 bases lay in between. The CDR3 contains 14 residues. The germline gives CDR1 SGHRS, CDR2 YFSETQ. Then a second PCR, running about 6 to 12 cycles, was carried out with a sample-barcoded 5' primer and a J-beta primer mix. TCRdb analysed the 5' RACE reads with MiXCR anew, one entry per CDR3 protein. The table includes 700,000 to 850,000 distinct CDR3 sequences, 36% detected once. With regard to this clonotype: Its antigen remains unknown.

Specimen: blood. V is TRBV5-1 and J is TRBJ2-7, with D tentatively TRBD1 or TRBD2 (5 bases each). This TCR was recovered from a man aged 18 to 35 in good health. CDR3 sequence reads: CASSLEGQAGEQYF. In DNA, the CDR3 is TGCGCCAGCAGCTTGGAGGGGCAGGCGGGCGAGCAGTACTTC.